Listed here are 9 T cell receptor beta chains from one sample, sequenced in a study of regulatory T cells in long-lasting Graves disease (dated by TCRdb to the early 2020s). The time point label here, explained by the study, means: newly diagnosed GD, antithyroid drugs for less than 3 months. RNA was extracted from PBMCs in TRIzol for both TCR sequencing and RNA sequencing. Libraries were prepared through multiplex PCR. The listed sequencing device is Illumina HiSeq 4000. iRepertoire HTBI primers and Arm-PCR amplification of CDR3 regions were used to construct TCR beta libraries. TCRdb trimmed the raw reads at Q25, called clones with MiXCR and kept productive beta chains. CDR3 protein sequences are deduplicated, and each keeps its most common genes and DNA. The sample table lists some 500,000 distinct CDR3 sequences, about 16% of them with a count of one. The ten biggest clones cover just under 25% of the sample.

The sample was also reused in another study, on T cells in Graves' hyperthyroidism and ophthalmopathy.

This specimen was peripheral blood mononuclear cells (PBMCs), taken at new diagnosis, from a patient treated with antithyroid drugs. These receptors originate from a woman aged 35-60 years with Graves disease. Donor details come from another sample of the same person, matched by shared clones.

This clonotype was seen many times. CDR3 nucleotides: TGTGCCAGCAGTTTCCGGGACAGGGGAGTTTACGAGCAGTACTTC. Amino acid sequence: CASSFRDRGVYEQYF. V gene TRBV12-3 or TRBV12-4 combines with J gene TRBJ2-7, with 10 nucleotides matching TRBD1. The CDR3 covers 15 residues. The trim removed 3 bases at V and 4 bases at J, leaving 6 bases unmatched.

The sample holds many counts of this clonotype. In nucleotides, the CDR3 is TGTGCCAGCAGCTCGGGGGTCGGGACAATCTCCTACGAGCAGTACTTC. Its translation: CASSSGVGTISYEQYF. The rearrangement uses TRBV11-2 and TRBJ2-7, with D perhaps given as TRBD1 or TRBD2 (6 bases each). Trimming removed 4 bases from V and 0 bases from J, with 16 bases in between. CDR1 is SGHAT and CDR2 is FQNNGV in the germline V gene. The CDR3 contains 16 residues.

The chain recombines TRBV7-3 with TRBJ2-2, with D uncertain. V lost 5 bases and J lost 7, with 11 bases in between. The germline V gene has CDR1 SGHTA and CDR2 FQGTGA. This CDR3 spans 13 amino acids. The CDR3: CASSATLSGELFF. CDR3 sequence (DNA): TGTGCCAGCAGCGCGACCCTCAGCGGGGAGCTGTTTTTT.

The CDR3 nucleotides are TGTGCCAGCAGCGTCCGGGACAGGGCATACGAGCAGTACTTC. Its protein is CASSVRDRAYEQYF. V usage is TRBV9 and J usage is TRBJ2-7; 9 bases fit TRBD1. Trimming at V came to 2 bases and at J to 4 bases, leaving 4 bases not matched to a gene. Germline V lookup: CDR1 SGDLS, CDR2 YYNGEE. The length of the CDR3 is 14 residues.

The chain uses TRBV7-8 and TRBJ1-2; D unclear. Per germline, CDR1 SGHVS and CDR2 FQNEAQ. The CDR3 sequence is 12 residues long. V lost 3 bases to trimming and J lost 8 bases, with 10 bases between them. The CDR3 DNA is TGTGCCAGCAGCTTTAGCAGTTCCGGCTACACCTTC. It codes for CASSFSSSGYTF. The full variable domain, completed using reference TRBV7-8 and TRBJ1-2, is GAGVSQSPRYKVAKRGQDVALRCDPISGHVSLFWYQQALGQGPEFLTYFQNEAQLDKSGLPSDRFFAERPEGSVSTLKIQRTQQEDSAVYLCASSFSSSGYTFGSGTRLTVV.

In its sample, this clonotype was seen many times. The chain is built from TRBV6-5 and TRBJ1-5; D not certain. The germline V and J ends were trimmed by 1 base and 0 bases, with 7 bases remaining between them. CDR1 and CDR2 from the germline V gene are MNHEY and SVGAGI. The CDR3 totals 15 residues. CDR3 sequence: CASSYYPGSNQPQHF. CDR3 nucleotides: TGTGCCAGCAGTTACTACCCAGGTAGCAATCAGCCCCAGCATTTT.

This sequence joins TRBV5-1 and TRBJ1-5, with a possible D match to TRBD1 (5 bases). The V gene lost 2 bases and the J gene lost 4 bases, with 19 bases spanning the gap. There are 17 residues in the CDR3. The germline V gene has CDR1 SGHRS and CDR2 YFSETQ. CDR3 coding DNA: TGCGCCAGCAGCTTCCCAGGGAGAAACCTTCGAAATCAGCCCCAGCATTTT. Translation: CASSFPGRNLRNQPQHF. Full variable domain (missing parts from reference TRBV5-1 and TRBJ1-5): KAGVTQTPRYLIKTRGQQVTLSCSPISGHRSVSWYQQTPGQGLQFLFEYFSETQRNKGNFPGRFSGRQFSNSRSEMNVSTLELGDSALYLCASSFPGRNLRNQPQHFGDGTRLSIL.

This clonotype was observed a handful of times. This chain joins TRBV9 and TRBJ1-1; D unresolved. Germline V gene data show CDR1 as SGDLS and CDR2 as YYNGEE. Trimming took 4 bases from V and 4 from J, leaving 17 bases between them. CDR3 length: 15 residues. CDR3 DNA sequence: TGTGCCAGCAGCCCATCTGTCTCATTCGGCACTGAAGCTTTCTTT. Translating gives CASSPSVSFGTEAFF.

This clonotype was found a few times. This chain uses TRBV7-9 with TRBJ1-4; tentatively, D is TRBD1 (6 bases). CDR3 length: 15 residues. Trimming shortened V by 5 bases and J by 5 bases, and 15 bases separated the two germline ends. Per the germline V gene, CDR1 is SEHNR and CDR2 is FQNEAQ (reference sequence). CDR3 sequence (DNA): TGTGCCAGCAGCAGGCTCAGGGGTTCGAATGAAAAACTGTTTTTT. Translating gives CASSRLRGSNEKLFF.